The T cell receptor beta chain described here comes from a study of T cells after yellow fever vaccination. Findings of the study overall: The secondary response showed a weaker magnitude and a faster peak, day 5 versus 15.

TCRdb re-derived calls from the 5' RACE reads in MiXCR, one entry per CDR3 protein. The data hold about 160,000 distinct CDR3 sequences, with approximately 9.9% observed a single time. This CDR3 comprises 16 residues. Germline V gene data show CDR1 as SGHNT and CDR2 as YYREEE (reference sequence). V was pared by 0 bases and J by 6 bases, with 7 bases of the junction left unmatched. Regarding this clonotype: Its antigen remains unidentified.

The chain has TRBV5-4 and TRBJ2-3; 10 nucleotides match TRBD2. The receptor's source is a man in his late teens or twenties who received the YFV17D yellow fever vaccine. Sequenced material: CD8+ T cells sorted from PBMCs, taken 45 days after the yellow fever booster vaccination. CDR3 coding DNA: TGTGCCAGCAGCTTGGGTAGCGGGGGGCCGACCGATACGCAGTATTTT. Translated: CASSLGSGGPTDTQYF. The full variable domain, rest sourced from reference TRBV5-4 and TRBJ2-3, is ETGVTQSPTHLIKTRGQQVTLRCSSQSGHNTVSWYQQALGQGPQFIFQYYREEENGRGNFPPRFSGLQFPNYSSELNVNALELDDSALYLCASSLGSGGPTDTQYFGPGTRLTVL.